This T cell receptor (beta chain) was profiled in a study of T cell responses to AZD1222 COVID-19 vaccine. Across the study: Pooled samples include second doses given at about 4 or 12 weeks.

The repertoire was sequenced with immunoSEQ multiplex PCR; TCRdb's copy has only in-frame clones and lacks some. Of 150,000 to 200,000 clones in the sample, 85% to 95% were seen once. V dropped 2 bases and J dropped 4; count of bases not matched to a gene: 3. Germline assignment: CDR1 MDHEN and CDR2 SYDVKM. The CDR3 totals 15 residues. As to this clone: Antigen: not known.

General study points: Of spike-specific TCRs, nearly half reportedly target regions left unmutated in variants. Clonal diversity may have been underestimated in mostly white British donors. Without day 14 samples, only post-peak T cell repertoires were studied.

The receptor comes from an adult in good health. V is TRBV28 and J is TRBJ2-7, with TRBD2 matching 12 bases. This material consisted of peripheral blood, taken on day 0 of AZD1222 vaccination. CDR3 coding DNA: TGTGCCAGCAGTTTAGGGCTAGCGGGGGGGTACGAGCAGTACTTC. This sequence encodes CASSLGLAGGYEQYF.